One sample yielded the 2 T cell receptor beta chains listed below, sequenced in a study of CD8 T cells in ankylosing spondylitis. TCRdb re-called the 5' RACE reads through MiXCR, storing one row per CDR3 protein. The repertoire holds roughly 30,000 distinct CDR3 sequences, with 4.5% to 5.5% as singletons. Sequencing was performed on blood, either unsorted or a sorted T cell fraction (not recorded which). The receptors originated from a female donor with ankylosing spondylitis or in good health (not recorded which).

This clonotype has ten or more counts. The J gene is TRBJ1-4, the V gene TRBV9, with D possibly matching TRBD1 (6 bases). The length of the CDR3 is 14 residues. The V end lost 4 bases, the J end lost 8 bases, and 15 bases lay between the germline ends. Per germline, CDR1 SGDLS and CDR2 YYNGEE. The CDR3 sequence: CASSTGGGQEKLFF. For the CDR3, the DNA is TGTGCCAGCAGCACGGGGGGGGGCCAAGAAAAACTGTTTTTT.

This clonotype was seen repeatedly, ten times or more. The chain joins TRBV9 to TRBJ2-7, with D possibly TRBD2 on 6 matching bases. The CDR3 totals 13 residues. Germline V gene sequence: CDR1 SGDLS, CDR2 YYNGEE. Trimming left V 0 bases short and J 5 bases short, with 9 bases between. Written as DNA, the CDR3 is TGTGCCAGCAGCGTAGGAGGAGGGGACGAGCAGTACTTC. This encodes CASSVGGGDEQYF.